The T cell receptor beta chain under discussion was sequenced for a study of blood T cell repertoires in COVID-19. Authors' analysis steps: Reference gene primer amplification gave nucleated cell count estimates. Clones were sequenced by immunoSEQ multiplex PCR, and TCRdb holds only the in-frame ones, with some missing. The DNA gave D and trimming, while V, J and clone size come from that table. The top ten hold roughly 8% of the sample, which has roughly 220,000 clones, approximately 78% seen once. The sequence was collected from an elderly woman with COVID-19, enrolled during active disease. Sequencing input: peripheral blood.

The CDR3 region has the DNA TGTGCCAGCAGTTCCGACAGGGACGTCAATCAGCCCCAGCATTTT. As protein: CASSSDRDVNQPQHF. This chain uses TRBV6-5 with TRBJ1-5, with 7 bases that match TRBD1. Germline-derived CDR1 and CDR2 are MNHEY and SVGAGI. CDR3 length equals 15 residues. The V segment lost 4 bases and the J segment 3 bases; nucleotides outside the gene matches: 6.